Below, one TCR beta chain is given with its context. Its antigen is as yet unknown. Using immunoSEQ multiplex PCR, the repertoire was profiled, and TCRdb retains in-frame clones only, with some absent. Of 50,000 to 75,000 clones in the sample, more than 60% were seen once. These data originate in a study of early stage breast cancer tumors. In the study overall: Invasive lobular carcinomas made up about 35% of the 12 ER+/PR+/HER2- tumors.

Study results and limitations: Tumors had 2 to 3-fold higher T cell density than normal breast. Blood repertoires resembled normal breast more than tumor.

Germline loops: CDR1 LGHNA, CDR2 YSLEER. CDR3 size: 16 residues. J lost 5 bases, V lost 0 bases, and 6 bases had no gene match. The sequence was collected from a young adult with breast cancer. This chain links TRBV4-3 with TRBJ2-7, with 11 bases aligning to TRBD2. The sample comprised blood. The CDR3 protein is CASSQDRLAGGDEQYF. CDR3 nucleotide sequence: TGCGCCAGCAGCCAAGATCGGCTAGCGGGAGGCGACGAGCAGTACTTC.